Listed below are T cell receptor beta chains from one sample, sequenced in a study of shared clonotypes between healthy human individuals. Method: immunoSEQ multiplex PCR; TCRdb's copy keeps in-frame clones and lacks some. Of around 2.3 million clones in the sample, approximately 94% were seen once. Material for sequencing was naive CD4+ T cells sorted from blood. These receptors were taken from a man younger than 30 in good health. The CDR3 runs from the conserved cysteine through the conserved F or W.

length: 18; V: TRBV12-5; J: TRBJ1-2; CDR3: CASGDGEQSRASNYGYTF
length: 16; V: TRBV9; J: TRBJ1-2; CDR3: CASSPQGGQVLNGYTF
length: 13; V: TRBV5-1; J: TRBJ2-6; CDR3: CASSTPGANVLTF
length: 17; V: TRBV5-4; J: TRBJ2-3; CDR3: CASSSGLAGGEADTQYF
length: 14; V: TRBV10-3; J: TRBJ2-1; CDR3: CAIKTSGGFREQFF
length: 15; V: TRBV7-9; J: TRBJ1-3; CDR3: CASSPGQGDRNTIYF
length: 12; V: TRBV28; J: TRBJ2-7; CDR3: CASSVQGVEQYF
length: 12; V: TRBV5-1; J: TRBJ2-3; CDR3: CASSLGLDTQYF
length: 15; V: TRBV18; J: TRBJ1-1; CDR3: CASSPVGTENTEAFF
length: 11; V: TRBV28; J: TRBJ1-5; CDR3: CASSLDQPQHF
length: 12; V: TRBV28; J: TRBJ1-2; CDR3: CASSLAVYGYTF
length: 15; V: TRBV6-6; J: TRBJ2-3; CDR3: CASRRTYTSTDTQYF
length: 14; V: TRBV5-1; J: TRBJ2-7; CDR3: CASSGTSSSYEQYF
length: 15; V: TRBV10-1; J: TRBJ2-3; CDR3: CASSESATSSDTQYF
length: 15; V: TRBV6-5; J: TRBJ2-5; CDR3: CASSSARGSGETQYF
length: 10; V: TRBV20-1; J: TRBJ1-2; CDR3: CSAQADGYTF
length: 15; V: TRBV6-4; J: TRBJ1-2; CDR3: CASSDSRAKGNGYTF
length: 14; V: TRBV7-9; J: TRBJ1-1; CDR3: CASRSMGGRTEAFF
length: 14; V: TRBV7-2; J: TRBJ2-1; CDR3: CATTTGVIFHEQFF
length: 15; V: TRBV27; J: TRBJ1-1; CDR3: CASSPLDRPITEAFF
length: 16; V: TRBV28; J: TRBJ1-6; CDR3: CASSVQGARRNSPLHF
length: 13; V: TRBV7-9; J: TRBJ2-7; CDR3: CASSSNSRNEQYF
length: 14; V: TRBV5-4; J: TRBJ1-1; CDR3: CASSPMEANTEAFF
length: 15; V: TRBV19; J: TRBJ1-5; CDR3: CASSIGGQGHQPQHF
length: 19; V: TRBV19; J: TRBJ2-6; CDR3: CASSIAALFQGLSANVLTF
length: 15; V: TRBV27; J: TRBJ1-5; CDR3: CASSSGQGTPQPQHF